One and the same sample provided the 2 T cell receptor beta chains below, sequenced in a study. The sorted Tregs were CD4+CD25+CD127-/low cells. Each CDR3 protein is one row after TCRdb ran MiXCR on the 5' RACE reads. The sample carries tens of thousands of distinct CDR3 sequences, about 25% recorded once. Material: tumor-infiltrating Tregs sorted from the breast tumor. Source of these receptors: a female donor with breast cancer.

At least ten counts were recorded for this clonotype. One end of the junction fails to match germline, which may point to a read error. The chain recombines TRBV25-1 with TRBJ1-6; no firm D call. This CDR3 contains 12 residues. The germline V gene has CDR1 MGHDK and CDR2 SYGVNS. CDR3 region: CASSESGSSLHF. CDR3 coding DNA: TGTGCCAGCAGTGAATCTGGTTCATCCCTCCACTTT.

Regarding this clonotype: At one boundary the junction diverges from the germline segment, which might be a read error. The chain recombines TRBV4-1 with TRBJ1-5; D gene unclear. The CDR3 spans 15 residues. Germline assignment: CDR1 MGHRA and CDR2 YSYEKL. The CDR3 here is CAGSQSQYSNQPQHF. CDR3 DNA: TGCGCCGGCAGCCAGTCTCAGTATAGCAATCAGCCCCAGCATTTT.